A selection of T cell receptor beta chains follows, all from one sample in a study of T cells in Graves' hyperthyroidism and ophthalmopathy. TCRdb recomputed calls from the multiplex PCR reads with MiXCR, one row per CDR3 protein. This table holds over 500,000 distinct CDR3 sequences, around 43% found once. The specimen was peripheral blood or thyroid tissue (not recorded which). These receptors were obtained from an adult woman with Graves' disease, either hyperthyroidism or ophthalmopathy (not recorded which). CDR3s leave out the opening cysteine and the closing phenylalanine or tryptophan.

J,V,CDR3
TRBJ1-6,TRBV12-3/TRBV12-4,ASSFSPLH
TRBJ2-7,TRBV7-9,ASTPRREDEQY
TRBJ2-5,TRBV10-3,AIRSLQGETQY
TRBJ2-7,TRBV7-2,ASSLAASGGGEQY
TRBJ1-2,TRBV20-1,SASSAGVNYGYT
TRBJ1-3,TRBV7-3,ASSSTGTGTGNTIY
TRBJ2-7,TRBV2,ASSRDNGGEQY
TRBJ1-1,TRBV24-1,ATSARADRDTEAF
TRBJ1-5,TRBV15,ATSRDRTNQPQH
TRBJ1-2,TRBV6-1,ASRGEGGYGYT
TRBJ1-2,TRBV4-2,ASSQERFYGYT
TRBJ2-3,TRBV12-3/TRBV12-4,ASSLGGSSGEDTQY
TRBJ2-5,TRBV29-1,SVEVVQQETQY
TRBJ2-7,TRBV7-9,ASSLAWNREAYEQY
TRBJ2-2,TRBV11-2,ASSDIGTGELF
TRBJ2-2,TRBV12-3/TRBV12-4,ASSPDRGNTGELF
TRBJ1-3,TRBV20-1,SSLGPLTSGNTIY
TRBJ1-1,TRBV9,ASSVDDAANTEAF
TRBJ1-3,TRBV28,ASSRPGERAGNTIY
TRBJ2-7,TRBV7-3,ASSLTGTGTYEQY
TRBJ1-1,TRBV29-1,SAHGQTNTEAF
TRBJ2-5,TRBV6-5,ASSYSTGGGETQY